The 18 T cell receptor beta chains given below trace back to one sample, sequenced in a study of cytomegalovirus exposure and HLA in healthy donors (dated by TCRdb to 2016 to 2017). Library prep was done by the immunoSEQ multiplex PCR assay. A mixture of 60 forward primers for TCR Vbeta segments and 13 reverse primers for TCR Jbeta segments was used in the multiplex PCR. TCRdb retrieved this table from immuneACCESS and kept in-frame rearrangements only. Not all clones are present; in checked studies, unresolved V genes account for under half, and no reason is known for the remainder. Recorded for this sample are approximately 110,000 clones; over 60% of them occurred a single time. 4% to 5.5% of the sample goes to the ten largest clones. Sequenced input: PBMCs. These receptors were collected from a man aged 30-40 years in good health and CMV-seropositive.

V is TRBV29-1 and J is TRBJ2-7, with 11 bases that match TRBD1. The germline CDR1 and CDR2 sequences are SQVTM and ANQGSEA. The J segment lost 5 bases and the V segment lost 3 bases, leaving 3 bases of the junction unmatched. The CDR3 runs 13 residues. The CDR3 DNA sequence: TGCAGCGTTGATCGGACAGGGGGCAACGAGCAGTACTTC. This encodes CSVDRTGGNEQYF.

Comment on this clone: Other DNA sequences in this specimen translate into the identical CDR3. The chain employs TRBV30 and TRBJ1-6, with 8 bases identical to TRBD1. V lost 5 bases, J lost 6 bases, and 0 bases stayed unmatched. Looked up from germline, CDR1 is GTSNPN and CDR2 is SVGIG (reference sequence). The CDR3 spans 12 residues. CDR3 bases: TGTGCCTGGGGACAGGGTAATTCACCCCTCCACTTT. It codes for CAWGQGNSPLHF.

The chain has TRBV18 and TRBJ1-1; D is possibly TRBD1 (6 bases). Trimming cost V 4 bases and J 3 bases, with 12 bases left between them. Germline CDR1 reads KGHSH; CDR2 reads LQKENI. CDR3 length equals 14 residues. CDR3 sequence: CASSQQGLDTEAFF. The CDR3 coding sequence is TGTGCCAGCTCACAACAGGGTCTTGACACTGAAGCTTTCTTT. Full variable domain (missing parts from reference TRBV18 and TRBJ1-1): NAGVMQNPRHLVRRRGQEARLRCSPMKGHSHVYWYRQLPEEGLKFMVYLQKENIIDESGMPKERFSAEFPKEGPSILRIQQVVRGDSAAYFCASSQQGLDTEAFFGQGTRLTVV.

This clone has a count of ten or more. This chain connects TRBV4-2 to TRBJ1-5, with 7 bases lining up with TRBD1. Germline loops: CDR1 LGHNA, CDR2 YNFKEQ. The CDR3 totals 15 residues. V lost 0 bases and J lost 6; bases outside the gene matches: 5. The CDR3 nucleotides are TGTGCCAGCAGCCAAGATCCGACAGGGCGTCAGCCCCAGCATTTT. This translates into CASSQDPTGRQPQHF.

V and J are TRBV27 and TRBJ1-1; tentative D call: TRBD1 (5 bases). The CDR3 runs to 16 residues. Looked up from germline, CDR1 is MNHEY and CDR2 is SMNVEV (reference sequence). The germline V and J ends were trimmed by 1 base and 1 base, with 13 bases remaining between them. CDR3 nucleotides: TGTGCCAGCAGTTTATGGGCGGGACGGGAGAACACTGAAGCTTTCTTT. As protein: CASSLWAGRENTEAFF.

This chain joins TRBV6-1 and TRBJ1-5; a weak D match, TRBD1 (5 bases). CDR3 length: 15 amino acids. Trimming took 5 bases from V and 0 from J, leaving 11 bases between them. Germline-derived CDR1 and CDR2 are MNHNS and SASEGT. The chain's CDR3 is CASSQGRYSNQPQHF. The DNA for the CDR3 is TGTGCCAGCAGTCAGGGCCGATATAGCAATCAGCCCCAGCATTTT.

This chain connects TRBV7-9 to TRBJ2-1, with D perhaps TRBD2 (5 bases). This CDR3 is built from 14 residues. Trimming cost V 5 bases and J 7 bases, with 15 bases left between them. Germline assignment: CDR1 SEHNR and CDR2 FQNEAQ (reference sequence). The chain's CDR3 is CASSPTGVVNEQFF. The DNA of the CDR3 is TGTGCCAGCAGCCCCACCGGGGTCGTGAATGAGCAGTTCTTC.

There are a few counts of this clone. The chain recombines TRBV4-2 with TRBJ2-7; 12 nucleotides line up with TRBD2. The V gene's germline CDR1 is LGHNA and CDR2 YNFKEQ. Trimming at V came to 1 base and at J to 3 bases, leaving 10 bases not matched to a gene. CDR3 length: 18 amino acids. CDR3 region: CASSQGATSGGQNYEQYF. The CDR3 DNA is TGTGCCAGCAGCCAAGGTGCGACTAGCGGGGGCCAGAACTACGAGCAGTACTTC.

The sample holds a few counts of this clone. CDR3 in amino acids: CASSPRGEKLFF. The CDR3 bases are TGTGCCAGCAGTCCCCGGGGTGAAAAACTGTTTTTT. V usage is TRBV28 and J usage is TRBJ1-4; D is unresolved. Germline V gene data show CDR1 as MDHEN and CDR2 as SYDVKM. The CDR3 has 12 residues. V was trimmed by 5 bases and J by 7 bases, leaving 8 bases between them.

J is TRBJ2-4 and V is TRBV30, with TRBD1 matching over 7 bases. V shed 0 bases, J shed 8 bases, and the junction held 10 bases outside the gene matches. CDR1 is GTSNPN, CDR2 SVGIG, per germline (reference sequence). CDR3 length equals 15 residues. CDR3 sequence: CAWSVDRVVGDIQYF. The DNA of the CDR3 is TGTGCCTGGAGTGTCGACAGGGTAGTTGGAGACATTCAGTACTTC. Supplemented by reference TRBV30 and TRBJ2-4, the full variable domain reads SQTIHQWPATLVQPVGSPLSLECTVEGTSNPNLYWYRQAAGRGLQLLFYSVGIGQISSEVPQNLSASRPQDRQFILSSKKLLLSDSGFYLCAWSVDRVVGDIQYFGAGTRLSVL.

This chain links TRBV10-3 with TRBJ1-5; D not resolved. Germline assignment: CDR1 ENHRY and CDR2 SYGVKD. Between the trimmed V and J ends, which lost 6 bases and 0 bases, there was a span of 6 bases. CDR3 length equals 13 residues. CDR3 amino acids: CAIRQYSNQPQHF. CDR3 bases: TGTGCCATCAGACAGTATAGCAATCAGCCCCAGCATTTT.

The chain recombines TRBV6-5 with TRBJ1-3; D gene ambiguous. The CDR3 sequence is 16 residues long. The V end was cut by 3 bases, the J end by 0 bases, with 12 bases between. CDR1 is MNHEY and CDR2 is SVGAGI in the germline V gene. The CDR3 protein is CASSYRSPGSGNTIYF. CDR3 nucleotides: TGTGCCAGCAGTTATAGGTCGCCGGGCTCTGGAAACACCATATATTTT.

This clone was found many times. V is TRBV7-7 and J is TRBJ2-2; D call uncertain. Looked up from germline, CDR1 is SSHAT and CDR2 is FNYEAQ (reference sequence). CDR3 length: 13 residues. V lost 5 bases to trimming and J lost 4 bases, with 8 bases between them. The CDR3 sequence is CASSPSGTGELFF. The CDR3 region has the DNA TGTGCCAGCAGCCCTTCAGGCACCGGGGAGCTGTTTTTT.

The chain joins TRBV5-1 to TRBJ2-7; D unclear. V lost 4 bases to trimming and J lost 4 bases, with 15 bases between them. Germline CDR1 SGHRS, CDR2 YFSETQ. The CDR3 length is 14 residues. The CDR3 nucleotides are TGCGCCAGCAGCAACGGCCTAGAGCCTTACGAGCAGTACTTC. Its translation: CASSNGLEPYEQYF.

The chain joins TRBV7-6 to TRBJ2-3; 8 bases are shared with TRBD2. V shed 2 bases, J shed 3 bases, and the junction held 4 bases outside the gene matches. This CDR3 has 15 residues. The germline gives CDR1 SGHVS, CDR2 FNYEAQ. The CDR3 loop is CASSLRGGGTDTQYF. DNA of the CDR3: TGTGCCAGCAGCTTACGGGGGGGAGGGACAGATACGCAGTATTTT.

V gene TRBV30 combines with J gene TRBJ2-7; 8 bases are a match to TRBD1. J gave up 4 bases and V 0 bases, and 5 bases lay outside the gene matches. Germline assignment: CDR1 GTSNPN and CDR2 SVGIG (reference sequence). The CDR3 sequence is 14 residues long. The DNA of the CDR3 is TGTGCCTGGAGTGTGGGCAGGGGGCAGTACGAGCAGTACTTC. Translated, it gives CAWSVGRGQYEQYF.

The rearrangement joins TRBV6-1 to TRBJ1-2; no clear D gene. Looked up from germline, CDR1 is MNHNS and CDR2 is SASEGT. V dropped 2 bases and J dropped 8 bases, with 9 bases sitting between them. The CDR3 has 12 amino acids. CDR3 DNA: TGTGCCAGCAGTGAAAACAGCTGGGGCTACACCTTC. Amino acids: CASSENSWGYTF.

The CDR3 loop reads CAITWDSDYGYTF. The DNA for the CDR3 is TGTGCCATCACTTGGGACAGCGACTATGGCTACACCTTC. The V gene is TRBV10-3, the J gene TRBJ1-2, with 7 bases identical to TRBD1. V shed 7 bases and J 3 bases; nucleotides not matched to a gene: 5. CDR1 and CDR2 from the germline V gene are ENHRY and SYGVKD. CDR3 length equals 13 residues.